This T cell receptor (beta chain) stems from a study of blood T cell repertoires in COVID-19 (dated by TCRdb to 2020 to 2022). Describing the broader study: Collaborator samples came from the United States, Italy and Spain and covered acute and convalescent phases of COVID-19. The material from the prospective study consisted of cDNA or gDNA derived from T cells, B-cell-depleted T cells, or PBMCs. Subjects who had been exposed to COVID-19, were actively infected with it, or had recovered from it provided the deeply sampled blood TCRbeta repertoires that made up the dataset. The repertoires were released in a freely available public database intended as a resource for research on the immune response to SARS-CoV-2. The samples were drawn from the first 160 participants of the ongoing ImmuneRACE study and from 1,200 or so subjects provided by 6 global collaborators. A de-identified subject ID, COVID-19 status, age in years and sex were almost always included in the sample metadata. HLA class I and class II types, where available, came from metadata supplied by the sample provider rather than from assay-based typing. Overall study results and their limits: Clinical and demographic metadata were provided uncurated, with the amount varying by source and participant.

Whole blood was collected in K2EDTA tubes by collaborating institutions according to the institutions' own protocols. For TCRbeta analysis, collaborators shipped samples as frozen whole blood, isolated PBMCs, or DNA extracted from either of those sample types. A word on this clone: What this receptor recognizes is not known. Base qualities are missing; no much larger clone stands one base away.

The CDR1 and CDR2 encoded by the germline V gene are MNHNS and SASEGT. The CDR3 runs 14 amino acids, cysteine and phenylalanine included. Only the CDR3 DNA is retained, 42 bases long and in frame from the first base. The junction shows trimming of 2 bases on V and 2 bases on J, and the gene matches do not reach 2 bases of it. TCRbeta CDR3 regions were amplified from genomic DNA by means of the immunoSEQ Assay, a bias-controlled multiplex PCR. In the original analysis: Within the assay, amplification of reference gene primers was used to estimate how many nucleated cells each sample contained. To quantify the absolute abundance of each unique TCRbeta CDR3 rearrangement, sequence reads were collapsed and filtered. For each sample, productive Simpson clonality was calculated by taking the square root of Simpson's diversity index across productive rearrangements. TCRdb took this table from immuneACCESS and kept in-frame rearrangements with V and J called. Such tables lack part of the clones; where checked against another copy, unresolved V genes explain under half of the gap, and the rest is unexplained. For V, J and clone size, that table is used; D and trimming come from the DNA. This sample gives some 140,000 clones in total; 79% of them show up just once. The ten largest clones capture approximately 3.6% of the sample.

Rearrangement joined TRBV6-1 to TRBJ2-5, with 7 bases in between that match TRBD2. The sequenced sample consisted of peripheral blood. The receptor was isolated from a man aged 60-69 years with acute or convalescent COVID-19. The nucleotide sequence reads as follows: TGTGCCAGCAGTGAACCGGGACTACAAGAGACCCAGTACTTC. It specifies CASSEPGLQETQYF.